These 22 T cell receptor beta chains originate from one sample sequenced in a study of blood T cell repertoires in COVID-19. TCRdb keeps only in-frame clones here, not all; method: immunoSEQ multiplex PCR. The sample holds some 150,000 clones, 82% seen once. The source material was peripheral blood. The origin of the receptors is a woman in her sixties or seventies with acute or convalescent COVID-19.

The V and J genes are TRBV5-1 and TRBJ2-1; 12 positions agree with TRBD2. Germline-derived CDR1 and CDR2 are SGHRS and YFSETQ. This CDR3 spans 19 amino acids. V trimming: 3 bases; J trimming: 5 bases; junction bases outside the gene matches: 15. In DNA, the CDR3 is TGCGCCAGCAGCTCCCCTGGGATACCTTCTAGCGGGGGGGACAATGAGCAGTTCTTC. It codes for CASSSPGIPSSGGDNEQFF.

This chain uses TRBV9 with TRBJ2-2; D remains unclear. In germline, CDR1 is SGDLS, CDR2 YYNGEE. The CDR3 is made up of 16 amino acids. V was trimmed by 2 bases and J by 0 bases, leaving 11 bases between them. DNA of the CDR3: TGTGCCAGCAGCGTGAGAGACACATCGAACACCGGGGAGCTGTTTTTT. Translation gives CASSVRDTSNTGELFF.

The rearrangement uses TRBV6-5 and TRBJ1-5; possibly TRBD1 for D (5 bases). The germline CDR1 and CDR2 sequences are MNHEY and SVGAGI. This CDR3 has 15 residues. V gave up 2 bases and J gave up 2 bases, with 10 bases separating them. The CDR3 nucleotides read TGTGCCAGCAGTTACAGGCGGGACGGCAATCAGCCCCAGCATTTT. Encoded protein: CASSYRRDGNQPQHF.

V is TRBV12-3 or TRBV12-4 and J is TRBJ2-7; 7 bases align to TRBD1. The CDR3 is 13 residues long. J was trimmed by 2 bases and V by 9 bases; bases with no gene match: 7. CDR3 bases: TGTGCCAGTTCATCGACAGGGACCTACGAGCAGTACTTC. This sequence encodes CASSSTGTYEQYF.

V is TRBV5-1 and J is TRBJ1-2, with 9 positions matching TRBD1. The CDR3 spans 14 residues. CDR1 is SGHRS, CDR2 YFSETQ, per germline. V was pared by 4 bases and J by 8 bases, with 9 bases of the junction left unmatched. CDR3 residues: CASSVTGQGGGYTF. DNA of the CDR3: TGCGCCAGCAGCGTAACGGGACAGGGTGGCGGCTACACCTTC.

This chain joins TRBV30 and TRBJ1-5, with D possibly being TRBD1 (5 bases). The CDR3 is made up of 14 amino acids. CDR1 is GTSNPN, CDR2 SVGIG, per germline (reference sequence). V shed 5 bases and J shed 0 bases, with 11 bases lying between them. In nucleotides, the CDR3 is TGTGCCTGGGGAGGGGCAAGTAGCAATCAGCCCCAGCATTTT. Protein product: CAWGGASSNQPQHF.

This clone was detected a few times. The chain links TRBV4-1 to TRBJ2-7; 10 nucleotides align to TRBD2. Germline V gives CDR1 MGHRA, CDR2 YSYEKL. The J segment lost 5 bases and the V segment lost 3 bases, leaving 4 bases of the junction unmatched. The CDR3 extends over 14 amino acids. The CDR3 reads CASSHLAGVDEQYF. The CDR3, as DNA: TGCGCCAGCAGCCACCTAGCGGGAGTGGACGAGCAGTACTTC.

The chain uses TRBV7-2 and TRBJ1-4; D not resolved. Trimming stripped 1 base from V and 0 bases from J, with 6 bases between. The CDR3 extends over 15 amino acids. The germline V gene encodes CDR1 SGHTA and CDR2 FQGNSA. The DNA of the CDR3 is TGTGCCAGCAGCTTAGACACCGCAACTAATGAAAAACTGTTTTTT. Translated, it gives CASSLDTATNEKLFF.

The V and J genes are TRBV5-1 and TRBJ1-2; 10 bases are shared with TRBD1. With 4 bases clipped from V and 7 bases from J, the junction kept 4 bases outside the gene matches. Germline V gene lookup returns CDR1 SGHRS and CDR2 YFSETQ. CDR3 length equals 13 residues. DNA of the CDR3: TGCGCCAGCAGCCCGACAGGGGGCCTTGGCTACACCTTC. This translates into CASSPTGGLGYTF.

V usage is TRBV28 and J usage is TRBJ2-4, with a weak D call TRBD2 (7 bases). V was cut by 3 bases and J by 6 bases, with 9 bases left in between. The CDR3 spans 13 residues. Germline lookup yields CDR1 MDHEN and CDR2 SYDVKM. Here the CDR3 DNA reads TGTGCCAGCAGTTTGGGGGGGGCAAACATTCAGTACTTC. It translates to CASSLGGANIQYF.

The rearrangement joins TRBV4-3 to TRBJ1-2; D perhaps matches TRBD1 (5 bases). Trimming left V 0 bases short and J 8 bases short, with 13 bases between. Germline lookup yields CDR1 LGHNA and CDR2 YSLEER. There are 14 residues in the CDR3. CDR3 bases: TGCGCCAGCAGCCAAGATCGGGGGTTAGGCGGCTACACCTTC. This gives the protein CASSQDRGLGGYTF.

The chain employs TRBV19 and TRBJ1-5, with TRBD1 matching 7 bases. After removal of 8 bases from V and 6 bases from J, the junction contained 10 bases not matched to a gene. The CDR3 sequence is 14 residues long. CDR1 is LNHDA, CDR2 SQIVND, per germline (reference sequence). Here the CDR3 reads CASPRGRKPQPQHF. The CDR3 DNA reads as TGTGCCAGTCCCAGGGGGAGGAAACCTCAGCCCCAGCATTTT.

The V gene is TRBV3-1 (or the pseudogene TRBV3-2), the J gene TRBJ2-1, with D maybe TRBD2 (6 bases). CDR3 length: 16 amino acids. Per germline, CDR1 LGHDT and CDR2 YNNKEL (reference sequence). V was clipped by 2 bases and J by 9 bases, with 20 bases between them. Written as DNA, the CDR3 is TGTGCCAGCAGCCAATTGGGTAAGGGAGGTGAGAGTGAGCAGTTCTTC. Protein product: CASSQLGKGGESEQFF.

Only one count was recorded for this clone. As DNA, the CDR3 is TGTGCCACCAGCACCGGACAGGCCTATGGCTACACCTTC. Its translation: CATSTGQAYGYTF. The chain recombines TRBV15 with TRBJ1-2, with TRBD1 matching 7 bases. The CDR3 is made up of 13 amino acids. V was clipped by 4 bases and J by 4 bases; unmatched bases: 3. The V gene's germline CDR1 is LNHNV and CDR2 YYDKDF (reference sequence). Filled out from reference TRBV15 and TRBJ1-2, the complete variable domain reads DAMVIQNPRYQVTQFGKPVTLSCSQTLNHNVMYWYQQKSSQAPKLLFHYYDKDFNNEADTPDNFQSRRPNTSFCFLDIRSPGLGDTAMYLCATSTGQAYGYTFGSGTRLTVV.

V gene TRBV19 combines with J gene TRBJ1-6; D is uncertain. CDR1 is LNHDA, CDR2 SQIVND, per germline (reference sequence). Trimming removed 5 bases at V and 6 bases at J, with 14 bases between. CDR3 length: 15 amino acids. The CDR3: CASSPNFGGNSPLHF. The CDR3 DNA sequence: TGTGCCAGTAGTCCCAATTTCGGTGGTAATTCACCCCTCCACTTT.

Points on this clone: Compared with germline, one end of the junction differs, possibly owing to a read error. The chain combines TRBV3-1 (or the pseudogene TRBV3-2) with TRBJ2-4, with TRBD1 identical over 9 bases. Germline V gene sequence: CDR1 LGHDT, CDR2 YNNKEL (reference sequence). CDR3 length: 16 residues. The CDR3 here is CASSQVPQGARNIQYF. CDR3 in DNA: TGTGCCAGCAGCCAAGTCCCACAGGGGGCCAGAAACATTCAGTACTTC.

The chain employs TRBV29-1 and TRBJ1-1; 8 bases agree with TRBD1. Germline trimming cut 2 bases from V and 1 base from J; bases unmatched to any gene: 9. The CDR3 is 16 amino acids. Germline V CDR1 and CDR2: SQVTM, ANQGSEA. CDR3 bases: TGCAGCGTTGAAAAACGACAGGGGATGGGGAACACTGAAGCTTTCTTT. Its translation: CSVEKRQGMGNTEAFF.

The rearrangement links TRBV12-3 or TRBV12-4 to TRBJ1-2; 8 positions match TRBD1. V was pared by 8 bases and J by 6 bases, with 8 bases of the junction left unmatched. The CDR3 has 13 residues. The CDR3 DNA is TGTGCCAGCCACCCGGGGACAGGACATGGCTACACCTTC. It specifies CASHPGTGHGYTF.

In regard to this clone: Compared with germline, one end of the junction differs, possibly owing to a read error. This chain uses TRBV7-7 with TRBJ2-5; the D gene is possibly TRBD2 (6 bases). The V gene's germline CDR1 is SSHAT and CDR2 FNYEAQ (reference sequence). The CDR3 runs 14 residues. The CDR3 coding sequence is TGTGCTAGCAGCCCGGGGAGGTCGCAGCAGACCCAGTACTTC. It is translated as CASSPGRSQQTQYF.

The chain uses TRBV7-9 and TRBJ2-1; D gene uncertain. The length of the CDR3 is 14 residues. The ends were cut back, 2 bases at V and 2 bases at J, with 7 bases in the middle. Germline V gene data show CDR1 as SEHNR and CDR2 as FQNEAQ (reference sequence). The chain's CDR3 is CASSLSQTYNEQFF. The DNA of the CDR3 is TGTGCCAGCAGCTTAAGTCAGACCTACAATGAGCAGTTCTTC.

The chain combines TRBV3-1 (or the pseudogene TRBV3-2) with TRBJ2-7, with TRBD2 matching 11 bases. The CDR3 sequence is 14 residues long. V trimming: 6 bases; J trimming: 3 bases; junction bases outside the gene matches: 4. Germline values: CDR1 LGHDT, CDR2 YNNKEL (reference sequence). CDR3 DNA: TGTGCCAGCAGGCAAACTAGCGGGGGCTACGAGCAGTACTTC. This gives the protein CASRQTSGGYEQYF.

The chain recombines TRBV28 with TRBJ2-7, with TRBD1 matching 7 bases. The CDR3 totals 16 residues. Per the germline V gene, CDR1 is MDHEN and CDR2 is SYDVKM. V lost 5 bases to trimming and J lost 4 bases; unmatched junction nucleotides: 14. The CDR3, as DNA: TGTGCCAGCAGTGACCCTCGAGGGGGCACGACATACGAGCAGTACTTC. This gives the protein CASSDPRGGTTYEQYF.